Shown below are 4 T cell receptor beta chains from a single sample sequenced in a study of CD8 T cells in Susac syndrome. Random hexamers served to reverse transcribe about 0.5 to 1 ug RNA. From the immunoSEQ multiplex PCR reads, TCRdb called clonotypes with MiXCR, one entry per CDR3 protein. This sample has approximately 150,000 distinct CDR3 sequences, with approximately 94% found just once. Sequences were obtained from CD4+ T cells from PBMCs. All receptors come from a human donor in good health.

This chain uses TRBV25-1 with TRBJ1-2, with D possibly being TRBD1 (5 bases). The germline V and J ends were trimmed by 4 bases and 7 bases, with 22 bases remaining between them. Per germline, CDR1 MGHDK and CDR2 SYGVNS. The CDR3 is 16 residues long. The CDR3 DNA follows: TGTGCCAGCAGTGCAATGGGGGTCCCCGGGGCAGGTGGCTACACCTTC. Residues: CASSAMGVPGAGGYTF.

The chain couples TRBV4-1 to TRBJ2-7; 9 bases map to TRBD1. With V trimmed by 5 bases and J by 4 bases, 9 bases remained unmatched. CDR1 is MGHRA and CDR2 is YSYEKL in the germline V gene. The CDR3 length is 15 residues. CDR3 DNA: TGCGCCAGCAGCTTTCCGGGACAGGGAGTATACGAGCAGTACTTC. Translation gives CASSFPGQGVYEQYF.

The chain carries TRBV6-1 and TRBJ1-2, with a possible D match to TRBD1 (6 bases). CDR3 length: 14 residues. CDR1 and CDR2 (germline): MNHNS, SASEGT. V was cut by 6 bases and J by 6 bases, with 17 bases left in between. This chain's CDR3 is CASRGPGVWNGYTF. The CDR3 DNA is TGTGCCAGCAGGGGCCCAGGGGTCTGGAATGGCTACACCTTC.

The J gene is TRBJ1-4, the V gene TRBV30; no definite D call. Germline-derived CDR1 and CDR2 are GTSNPN and SVGIG (reference sequence). Trimming took 5 bases from V and 5 from J, leaving 15 bases between them. The CDR3 totals 14 residues. Here the CDR3 reads CAWGRGLTNEKLFF. In nucleotides, the CDR3 is TGTGCCTGGGGAAGAGGACTCACCAATGAAAAACTGTTTTTT.